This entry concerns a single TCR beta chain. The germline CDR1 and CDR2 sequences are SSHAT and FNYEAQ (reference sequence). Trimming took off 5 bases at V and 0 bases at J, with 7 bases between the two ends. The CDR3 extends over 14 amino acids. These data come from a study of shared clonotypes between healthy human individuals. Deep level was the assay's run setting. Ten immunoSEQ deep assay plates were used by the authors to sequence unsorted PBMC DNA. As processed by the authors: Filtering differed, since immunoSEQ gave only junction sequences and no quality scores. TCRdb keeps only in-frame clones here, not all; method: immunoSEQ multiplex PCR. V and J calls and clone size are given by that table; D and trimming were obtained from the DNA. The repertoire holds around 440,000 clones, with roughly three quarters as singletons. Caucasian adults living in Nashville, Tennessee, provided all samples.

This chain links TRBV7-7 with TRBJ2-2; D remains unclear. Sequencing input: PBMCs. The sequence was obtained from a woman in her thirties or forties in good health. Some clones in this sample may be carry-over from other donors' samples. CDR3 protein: CASSRNANTGELFF. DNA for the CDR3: TGTGCCAGCAGCAGAAACGCGAACACCGGGGAGCTGTTTTTT.